This TCR beta chain originates from a study of blood T cell repertoires in COVID-19. Turning to the study itself: Specimens from acute and convalescent COVID-19 originated in the United States, Italy and Spain. The cDNA or gDNA used as material had been derived from T cells, B-cell-depleted T cells, or PBMCs.

Germline V gives CDR1 SGDLS, CDR2 YYNGEE. V shed 2 bases and J 3 bases; nucleotides not matched to a gene: 7. This CDR3 has 16 residues. The authors' processing: By means of reference gene primer amplification, nucleated cell counts were estimated. Produced via immunoSEQ multiplex PCR; TCRdb's table is partial and in-frame only. That table furnishes V, J and clone size, whereas the DNA furnished D and trimming. The sample carries around 71,000 clones, around 83% recorded once. The TCR originated in a man in his sixties or seventies with acute or convalescent COVID-19. The sequenced sample was peripheral blood. V and J are TRBV9 and TRBJ2-3; 9 nucleotides agree with TRBD1. This CDR3 is CASSVGTGYRTDTQYF. In DNA, the CDR3 is TGTGCCAGCAGCGTGGGGACAGGGTATAGGACAGATACGCAGTATTTT.